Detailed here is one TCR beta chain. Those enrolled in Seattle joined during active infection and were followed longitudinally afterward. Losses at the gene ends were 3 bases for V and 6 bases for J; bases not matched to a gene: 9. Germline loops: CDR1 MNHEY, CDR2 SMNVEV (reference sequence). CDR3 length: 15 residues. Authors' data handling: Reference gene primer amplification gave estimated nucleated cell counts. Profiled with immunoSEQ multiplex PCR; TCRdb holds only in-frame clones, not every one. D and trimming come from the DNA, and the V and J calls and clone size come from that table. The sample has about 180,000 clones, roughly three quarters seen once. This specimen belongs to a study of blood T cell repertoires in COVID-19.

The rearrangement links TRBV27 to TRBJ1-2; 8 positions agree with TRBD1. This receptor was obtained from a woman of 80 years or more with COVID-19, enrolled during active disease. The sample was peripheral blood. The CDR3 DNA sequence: TGTGCCAGCAGTTTGTCCGGGACAGGAGGGGATGGCTACACCTTC. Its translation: CASSLSGTGGDGYTF.